This T cell receptor beta chain was profiled in a study of T cells in tuberculosis. The wider study: A South African cohort included IGRA-negative adolescents, latently infected IGRA-positive adolescents and adults with active tuberculosis.

With respect to this clone: Its target is unknown.

Each donor contributed 90,000 to 100,000 T cells on average, unsorted. Findings and caveats of the study: Active tuberculosis TCR-alpha repertoires lay closer to GMM-specific TCRs than IGRA-negative controls, suggesting clonal expansion. The TCR-beta difference was not significant; alpha differences partly reflected length.

Method: immunoSEQ multiplex PCR; TCRdb's copy keeps in-frame clones and lacks some. The data contain 25,000 to 30,000 clones, about 90% of them singletons. CDR1 KGHSH and CDR2 LQKENI come from the germline V gene. The CDR3 extends over 14 amino acids. Trimming cost V 1 base and J 5 bases; bases outside gene matches: 3. The V call is TRBV18, the J call TRBJ2-5; 8 nucleotides agree with TRBD1. Sequencing used PBMCs. This clonotype was obtained from a donor aged 10-29 years with latent tuberculosis or without tuberculosis infection. CDR3 coding DNA: TGTGCCAGCTCACCACGACAGGGGATGGAGACCCAGTACTTC. This encodes CASSPRQGMETQYF.